This entry describes one T cell receptor (beta chain). Its antigen is not yet known. No base qualities exist here, and no much larger clone lies one base off it. The source of the sample is a study of T cell clones after liver transplantation (dated by TCRdb to the late 2010s). In terms of the full investigation: ITN030ST, the source of the samples, was a randomized trial that attempted immunosuppression withdrawal within 2 years of liver transplantation. Donor-reactive T cell clones were identified by TCRbeta sequencing after a pre-transplant mixed lymphocyte reaction and then tracked in post-transplant blood. Third party-reactive TCRbeta sequences from pre-transplant MLRs were also identified as an antigen-independent comparator for donor-reactive sequences. Three of the eight recipients were HCV-positive; the others were transplanted for non-autoimmune, non-viral indications. The subjects received no induction therapy and were kept on standard immunosuppression until randomization at 12-24 months post-transplant. Tolerance was defined as complete withdrawal of immunosuppression for at least one year without a rise in liver enzymes beyond twice the upper limit of normal. Blood samples were collected pre-transplant, then pre-randomization ahead of withdrawal, and finally post-randomization once withdrawal had either been completed or failed. A cohort of 8 liver transplant recipients was studied, of whom 3 were classified as tolerant and 5 as non-tolerant.

Germline trimming amounts to 8 bases on V and 2 bases on J, with 10 as the count of junction bases outside the gene matches. According to the germline V gene (reference sequence), CDR1 reads LNHDA and CDR2 reads SQIVND. Inclusive of the bounding cysteine and phenylalanine, the CDR3 is 17 residues long. Of the read, only the CDR3 DNA is kept; its 51 bases are in frame from base 1. Using immunoSEQ, frozen genomic DNA was subjected to high-throughput TCRbeta CDR3 sequencing, a process that included PCR amplification, mapping, bias correction and internal controls. In the source study's methods: Only productive rearrangements were retained, with each unique TCRbeta sequence defined by its CDR3 nucleotide sequence together with its V and J gene. For classification of a sequence as donor-reactive, at least 5-fold expansion in CFSE-low cells relative to unstimulated pre-transplant cells and a frequency of at least 0.01% were required. Minimum frequency thresholds were set for each subject on the basis of the unstimulated sample with the lowest template count, so that a detection power of at least 90% was ensured. Jensen-Shannon divergence between the top 1000 TCRbeta sequences post- versus pre-transplant served as the measure of repertoire turnover. Two-sided Fisher's exact tests were used to test for changes in the detection of donor-reactive sequences. TCRdb provides this immuneACCESS table in a form limited to in-frame rearrangements. Some clones are lacking; in checked studies, under half of them reflect an unresolved V gene, and why the rest are absent is not known. Clone size and V and J calls were adopted from that table, with D and trimming inferred from the DNA. The sample table contains 68,000 or so clones; only one count was recorded for roughly 92% of them. More than 0.85% of the sample comes from the top ten.

Thawed unstimulated PBMCs were stained for CD3, CD4 and CD8 and FACS-sorted into CD3+CD4+ and CD3+CD8+ populations. Randomization to immunosuppression withdrawal applied to every one of the 8 studied subjects. The Qiagen DNeasy Blood and Tissue Kit was used for isolation of genomic DNA. The research as a whole found: Conclusions were preliminary, limited by small, heterogeneous patient numbers and non-standardized post-transplant time points. A greater decline was seen for donor-reactive sequences than for third party-reactive sequences, suggesting partial antigen-specific deletion unrelated to withdrawal success. Once repertoire turnover was taken into account, donor-reactive detection showed a significant reduction for CD4 in 7 of 8 subjects and for CD8 in 8 of 8. In two subjects, low numbers of available donor cells limited the measurable donor-reactive repertoire. Because no allograft tissue specimens were available, donor-reactive T cells may have migrated into the graft instead of being deleted. A significant post-transplant decrease in circulating donor-reactive CD4 TCRbeta sequences was observed in most of the 8 subjects, irrespective of tolerance or HCV status.

In this chain, TRBV19 is recombined with TRBJ2-7; TRBD2 aligns with 15 central bases. Sequences were derived from CD4+ T cells from blood, sampled approximately 27 months after liver transplant. This clonotype was obtained from a human patient who received a liver transplant. After a transplant, not all T cells may be the patient's own; some may come from the graft donor. CDR3 loop: CASSPGLAGGATYEQYF. In nucleotides, the sequence is TGTGCCAGTTCTCCGGGACTAGCGGGAGGCGCAACCTACGAGCAGTACTTC.